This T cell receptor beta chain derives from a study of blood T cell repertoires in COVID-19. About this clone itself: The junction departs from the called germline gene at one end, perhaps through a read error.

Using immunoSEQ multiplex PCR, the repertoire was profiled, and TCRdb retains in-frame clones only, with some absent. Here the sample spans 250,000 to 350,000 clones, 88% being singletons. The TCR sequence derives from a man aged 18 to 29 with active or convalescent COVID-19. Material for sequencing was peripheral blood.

In DNA form, the CDR3 reads TGTGCCAGCAGCTTAGCAGGGAACGCTGAAGCTTTCTTT. Amino acids: CASSLAGNAEAFF. The chain recombines TRBV11-3 with TRBJ1-1, with a tentative D call TRBD1 (5 bases). The germline gives CDR1 SGHNT, CDR2 YENEEA. The CDR3 length is 13 residues.